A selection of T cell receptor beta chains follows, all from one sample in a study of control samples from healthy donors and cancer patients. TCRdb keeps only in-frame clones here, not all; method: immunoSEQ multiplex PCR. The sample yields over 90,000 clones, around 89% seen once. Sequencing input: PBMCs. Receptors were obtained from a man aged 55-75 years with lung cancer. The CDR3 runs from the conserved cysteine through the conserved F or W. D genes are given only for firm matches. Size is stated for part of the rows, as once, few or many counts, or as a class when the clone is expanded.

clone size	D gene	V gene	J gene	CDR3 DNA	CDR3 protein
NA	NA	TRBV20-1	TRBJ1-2	TGCAGTGCTAGAGGTACATATGGCTACACCTTC	CSARGTYGYTF
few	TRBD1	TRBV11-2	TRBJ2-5	TGTGCCAGCAGCTTGGATAGACAGGGGGGGGTGGCAGAGACCCAGTACTTC	CASSLDRQGGVAETQYF
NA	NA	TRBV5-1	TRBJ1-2	TGCGCCAGCAGCTTTAATAACGGACAGTTCGACCCTGGCTACACCTTC	CASSFNNGQFDPGYTF
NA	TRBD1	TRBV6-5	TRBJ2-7	TGTGCCAGCAGTTACTCCCGGGACAGGGGACCTTACGAGCAGTACTTC	CASSYSRDRGPYEQYF
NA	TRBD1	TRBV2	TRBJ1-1	TGTGCCAGTACTGGGACAGCGAACACTGAAGCTTTCTTT	CASTGTANTEAFF
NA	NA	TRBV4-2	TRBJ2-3	TGTGCCAGCAGCCAATCGACTAGTGGAGTTGCTGATACGCAGTATTTT	CASSQSTSGVADTQYF
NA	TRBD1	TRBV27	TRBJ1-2	TGTGCCACCTGGACAGGGCTTACGGGCTACACCTTC	CATWTGLTGYTF
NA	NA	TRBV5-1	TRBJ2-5	TGCGCCAGCAGCTTGGTTTCGCCAAAGGAAGAGACCCAGTACTTC	CASSLVSPKEETQYF
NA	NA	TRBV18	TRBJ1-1	TGTGCCAGCTCACCCTATACCCAGGGGATGGGCACTGAAGCTTTCTTT	CASSPYTQGMGTEAFF
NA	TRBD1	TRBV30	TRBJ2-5	TGTGCCTGGAGTGGGGGGGACAGGGTTGGGCAAGGGAAGACCCAGTACTTC	CAWSGGDRVGQGKTQYF
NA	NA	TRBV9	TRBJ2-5	TGTGCCAGCAGCGTAGACCTCCAAGAGACCCAGTACTTC	CASSVDLQETQYF
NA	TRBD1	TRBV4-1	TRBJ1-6	TGCGCCAGCAGCCGAGTCCCGGGACAGGGTCTGAATTCACCCCTCCACTTT	CASSRVPGQGLNSPLHF
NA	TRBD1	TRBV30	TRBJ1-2	TGTGCCTGCGAGAGGGGGCCGGGCGGCTACACCTTC	CACERGPGGYTF
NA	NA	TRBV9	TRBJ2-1	TGTGCCAGCAGCGTAAGTTCCTACCCACCTTACAATGAGCAGTTCTTC	CASSVSSYPPYNEQFF
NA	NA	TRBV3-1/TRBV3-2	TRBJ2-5	TGTGCCAGCAGCCAAGGATCCGGCGGTGAGACCCAGTACTTC	CASSQGSGGETQYF
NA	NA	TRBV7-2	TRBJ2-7	TGTGCCAGCAGCTCCCGGTCAAGCAAGGGCAGTACCGTAAAATACGAGCAGTACTTC	CASSSRSSKGSTVKYEQYF
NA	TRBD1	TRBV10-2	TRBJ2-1	TGCGCCAGCAGTGAGTCGCAGGGGGCTGGTAATGAGCAGTTCTTC	CASSESQGAGNEQFF
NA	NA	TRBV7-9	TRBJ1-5	TGTGCCAGCAGCCCTGGGGGGGCCAGCAATCAGCCCCAGCATTTT	CASSPGGASNQPQHF
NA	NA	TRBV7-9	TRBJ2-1	TGTGCCAGCAGCTCTCCAAGGCGGGAAAGCTCCTACAATGAGCAGTTCTTC	CASSSPRRESSYNEQFF
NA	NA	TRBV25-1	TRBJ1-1	TGTGCCAGCATAAACAGTCAAAACACTGAAGCTTTCTTT	CASINSQNTEAFF
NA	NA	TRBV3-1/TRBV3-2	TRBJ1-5	TGTGCCAGCAGCCAAGATCTAAATCAGCCCCAGCATTTT	CASSQDLNQPQHF
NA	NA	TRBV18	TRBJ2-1	TGTGCCAGCTCACAGGTCTCCTCCTACAATGAGCAGTTCTTC	CASSQVSSYNEQFF
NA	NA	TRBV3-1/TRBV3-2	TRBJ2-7	TGTGCCAGCAGCCAAGAAGGGGGATGGGACGAGCAGTACTTC	CASSQEGGWDEQYF
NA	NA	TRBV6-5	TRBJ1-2	TGTGCCAGCAGTTCGACCCCGTCCTATGGCTACACCTTC	CASSSTPSYGYTF
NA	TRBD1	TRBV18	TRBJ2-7	TGTGCCAGCTCACCCGGGACAGGAACTTACTACGAGCAGTACTTC	CASSPGTGTYYEQYF
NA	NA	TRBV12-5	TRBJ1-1	TGTGCTAGTGGCCCCGGACGTTTGGAAGCTTTCTTT	CASGPGRLEAFF
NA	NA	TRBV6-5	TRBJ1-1	TGTGCCAGCAGAGGAACGAACACTGAAGCTTTCTTT	CASRGTNTEAFF
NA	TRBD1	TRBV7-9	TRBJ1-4	TGTGCCAGCCAAAGGGGGCAAGACGAAAAACTGTTTTTT	CASQRGQDEKLFF
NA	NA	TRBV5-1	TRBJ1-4	TGCGCCAGCAGCTTGGAGGGGGTCGGAGAAAAACTGTTTTTT	CASSLEGVGEKLFF
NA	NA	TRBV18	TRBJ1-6	TGTGCCAGCTCACCAGGAGTGATGGGGGTGCTGTCACCCCTCCACTTT	CASSPGVMGVLSPLHF
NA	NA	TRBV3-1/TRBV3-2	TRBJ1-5	TGTGCCAGCAGCCAAGGGTCAGGGGAGAACCAGCCCCAGCATTTT	CASSQGSGENQPQHF
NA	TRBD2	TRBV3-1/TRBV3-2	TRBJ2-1	TGTGCCAGCCGCGATGTTAGCGGGGGCTACAATGAGCAGTTCTTC	CASRDVSGGYNEQFF
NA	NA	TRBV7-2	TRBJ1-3	TGTGCCAGCAGCTTAGCCCGGGGCACTGCAAACACCATATATTTT	CASSLARGTANTIYF
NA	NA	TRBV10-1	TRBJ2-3	TGCGCCAGCAGTGAGTCGCCGGGCACAGATACGCAGTATTTT	CASSESPGTDTQYF
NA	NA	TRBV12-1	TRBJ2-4	TGTGCCAGCAGCGTCTGGACACCTCTGATTCTAGCGGGGGGGCCTGGAAACATTCAGTACTTC	CASSVWTPLILAGGPGNIQYF
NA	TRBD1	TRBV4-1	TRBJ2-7	TGCGCCAGCAGCCAAGACGCAGGGGGAAACGAGCAGTACTTC	CASSQDAGGNEQYF
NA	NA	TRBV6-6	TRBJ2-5	TGTGCCAGCACCTTTCCTGGGAGGCAAGAGACCCAGTACTTC	CASTFPGRQETQYF
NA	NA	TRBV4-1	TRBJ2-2	TGCGCCAGCAGCCAAGTGCCCATTCGGTTCAACACCGGGGAGCTGTTTTTT	CASSQVPIRFNTGELFF
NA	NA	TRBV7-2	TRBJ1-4	TGTGCCAGCAGCTTAGGGGATTTAGGGTCTGGTGAAAAACTGTTTTTT	CASSLGDLGSGEKLFF
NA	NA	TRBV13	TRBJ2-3	TGTGCCAGCAGCCTTCGATCCGTCAAAGATACGCAGTATTTT	CASSLRSVKDTQYF
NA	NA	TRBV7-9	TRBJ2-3	TGTGCCAGCAGCTTTAAGCTGCAAGGAGATACGCAGTATTTT	CASSFKLQGDTQYF
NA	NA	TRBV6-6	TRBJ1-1	TGTGCCAGCAGCCCCTCGGGGGACACTGAAGCTTTCTTT	CASSPSGDTEAFF
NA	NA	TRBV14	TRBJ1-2	TGTGCCAGCAGCCAAGGGCAGGGGTGGAACTATGGCTACACCTTC	CASSQGQGWNYGYTF
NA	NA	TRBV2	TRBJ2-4	TGTGCCAGCGACAGAAGTGGAGGCAAAAACATTCAGTACTTC	CASDRSGGKNIQYF
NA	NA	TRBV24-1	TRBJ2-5	TGTGCCACCAGTGGTGGGGGCACAGAGACCCAGTACTTC	CATSGGGTETQYF
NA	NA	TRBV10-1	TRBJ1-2	TGCGCCAGCAGTGAGTCTATTGTTGGGGACTTTCTTGGCTACACCTTC	CASSESIVGDFLGYTF
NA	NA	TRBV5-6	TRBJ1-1	TGTGCCAGCAGCTTTGGTAGAAGTAGCGCTGAAGCTTTCTTT	CASSFGRSSAEAFF
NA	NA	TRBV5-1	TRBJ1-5	TGCGCCAGCAGCTTGGGAGACAGCAACAATCAGCCCCAGCATTTT	CASSLGDSNNQPQHF
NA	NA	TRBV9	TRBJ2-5	TGTGCCAGCAGCGTAGACGCGGAGACCCAGTACTTC	CASSVDAETQYF
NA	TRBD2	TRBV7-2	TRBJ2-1	TGTGCCAGCAGCTTAGATTCTGGCGGGGGATCCTACAATGAGCAGTTCTTC	CASSLDSGGGSYNEQFF
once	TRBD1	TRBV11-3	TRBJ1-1	TGTGCCAGCAGCTTGTCCAGGGGGAAAACTGAAGCTTTCTTT	CASSLSRGKTEAFF
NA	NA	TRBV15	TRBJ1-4	TGTGCCACCAGCAGAGCTTTAACCTTCAGGGGCCCTAATGAAAAACTGTTTTTT	CATSRALTFRGPNEKLFF
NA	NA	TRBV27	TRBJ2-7	TGTGCCAGCAGTTTATTTCCCTACGAGCAGTACTTC	CASSLFPYEQYF
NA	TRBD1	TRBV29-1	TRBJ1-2	TGCAGCGTTCGACAGGGGGCGAGCTATGGCTACACCTTC	CSVRQGASYGYTF
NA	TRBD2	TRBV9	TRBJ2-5	TGTGCCAGCAGCGCCAGATGGGGGGGCCAAGAGACCCAGTACTTC	CASSARWGGQETQYF
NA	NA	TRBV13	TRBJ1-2	TGTGCCAGCAGCTTACAGGGAACTAATGGCTACACCTTC	CASSLQGTNGYTF
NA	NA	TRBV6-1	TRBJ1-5	TGTGCCAGCAGTGAAGAGCGGAGGTATAGCAATCAGCCCCAGCATTTT	CASSEERRYSNQPQHF
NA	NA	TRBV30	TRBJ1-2	TGTGCCTGGAAGCACAGGAAGATAAAGTATGGCTACACCTTC	CAWKHRKIKYGYTF